This TCR beta chain was identified during a study of T cells after yellow fever vaccination. Study-wide background: When fractions had low cell numbers, they were prepared with SMART-Seq v4 Ultra Low Input.

This CDR3 contains 15 residues. The V gene's germline CDR1 is SNHLY and CDR2 FYNNEI. The V end was cut by 3 bases, the J end by 8 bases, with 14 bases between. In making TCR cDNA, 5'RACE template switching added a universal primer site and UMIs to it. TCRdb passed the 5' RACE reads through MiXCR, listing each CDR3 protein once. The data show 200,000 to 300,000 distinct CDR3 sequences, with 3.6% seen just once and around 19% held by the top ten. This clonotype was seen at least ten times. The starting material was PBMCs, obtained 15 days after the yellow fever booster vaccination. The chain recombines TRBV2 with TRBJ1-6; D not resolved. The clonotype originates from a man younger than 35 who received the YFV17D yellow fever vaccine. The CDR3: CASSEAVGEHSPLHF. As DNA, the CDR3 is TGTGCCAGCAGTGAGGCGGTTGGGGAGCATTCACCCCTCCACTTT.